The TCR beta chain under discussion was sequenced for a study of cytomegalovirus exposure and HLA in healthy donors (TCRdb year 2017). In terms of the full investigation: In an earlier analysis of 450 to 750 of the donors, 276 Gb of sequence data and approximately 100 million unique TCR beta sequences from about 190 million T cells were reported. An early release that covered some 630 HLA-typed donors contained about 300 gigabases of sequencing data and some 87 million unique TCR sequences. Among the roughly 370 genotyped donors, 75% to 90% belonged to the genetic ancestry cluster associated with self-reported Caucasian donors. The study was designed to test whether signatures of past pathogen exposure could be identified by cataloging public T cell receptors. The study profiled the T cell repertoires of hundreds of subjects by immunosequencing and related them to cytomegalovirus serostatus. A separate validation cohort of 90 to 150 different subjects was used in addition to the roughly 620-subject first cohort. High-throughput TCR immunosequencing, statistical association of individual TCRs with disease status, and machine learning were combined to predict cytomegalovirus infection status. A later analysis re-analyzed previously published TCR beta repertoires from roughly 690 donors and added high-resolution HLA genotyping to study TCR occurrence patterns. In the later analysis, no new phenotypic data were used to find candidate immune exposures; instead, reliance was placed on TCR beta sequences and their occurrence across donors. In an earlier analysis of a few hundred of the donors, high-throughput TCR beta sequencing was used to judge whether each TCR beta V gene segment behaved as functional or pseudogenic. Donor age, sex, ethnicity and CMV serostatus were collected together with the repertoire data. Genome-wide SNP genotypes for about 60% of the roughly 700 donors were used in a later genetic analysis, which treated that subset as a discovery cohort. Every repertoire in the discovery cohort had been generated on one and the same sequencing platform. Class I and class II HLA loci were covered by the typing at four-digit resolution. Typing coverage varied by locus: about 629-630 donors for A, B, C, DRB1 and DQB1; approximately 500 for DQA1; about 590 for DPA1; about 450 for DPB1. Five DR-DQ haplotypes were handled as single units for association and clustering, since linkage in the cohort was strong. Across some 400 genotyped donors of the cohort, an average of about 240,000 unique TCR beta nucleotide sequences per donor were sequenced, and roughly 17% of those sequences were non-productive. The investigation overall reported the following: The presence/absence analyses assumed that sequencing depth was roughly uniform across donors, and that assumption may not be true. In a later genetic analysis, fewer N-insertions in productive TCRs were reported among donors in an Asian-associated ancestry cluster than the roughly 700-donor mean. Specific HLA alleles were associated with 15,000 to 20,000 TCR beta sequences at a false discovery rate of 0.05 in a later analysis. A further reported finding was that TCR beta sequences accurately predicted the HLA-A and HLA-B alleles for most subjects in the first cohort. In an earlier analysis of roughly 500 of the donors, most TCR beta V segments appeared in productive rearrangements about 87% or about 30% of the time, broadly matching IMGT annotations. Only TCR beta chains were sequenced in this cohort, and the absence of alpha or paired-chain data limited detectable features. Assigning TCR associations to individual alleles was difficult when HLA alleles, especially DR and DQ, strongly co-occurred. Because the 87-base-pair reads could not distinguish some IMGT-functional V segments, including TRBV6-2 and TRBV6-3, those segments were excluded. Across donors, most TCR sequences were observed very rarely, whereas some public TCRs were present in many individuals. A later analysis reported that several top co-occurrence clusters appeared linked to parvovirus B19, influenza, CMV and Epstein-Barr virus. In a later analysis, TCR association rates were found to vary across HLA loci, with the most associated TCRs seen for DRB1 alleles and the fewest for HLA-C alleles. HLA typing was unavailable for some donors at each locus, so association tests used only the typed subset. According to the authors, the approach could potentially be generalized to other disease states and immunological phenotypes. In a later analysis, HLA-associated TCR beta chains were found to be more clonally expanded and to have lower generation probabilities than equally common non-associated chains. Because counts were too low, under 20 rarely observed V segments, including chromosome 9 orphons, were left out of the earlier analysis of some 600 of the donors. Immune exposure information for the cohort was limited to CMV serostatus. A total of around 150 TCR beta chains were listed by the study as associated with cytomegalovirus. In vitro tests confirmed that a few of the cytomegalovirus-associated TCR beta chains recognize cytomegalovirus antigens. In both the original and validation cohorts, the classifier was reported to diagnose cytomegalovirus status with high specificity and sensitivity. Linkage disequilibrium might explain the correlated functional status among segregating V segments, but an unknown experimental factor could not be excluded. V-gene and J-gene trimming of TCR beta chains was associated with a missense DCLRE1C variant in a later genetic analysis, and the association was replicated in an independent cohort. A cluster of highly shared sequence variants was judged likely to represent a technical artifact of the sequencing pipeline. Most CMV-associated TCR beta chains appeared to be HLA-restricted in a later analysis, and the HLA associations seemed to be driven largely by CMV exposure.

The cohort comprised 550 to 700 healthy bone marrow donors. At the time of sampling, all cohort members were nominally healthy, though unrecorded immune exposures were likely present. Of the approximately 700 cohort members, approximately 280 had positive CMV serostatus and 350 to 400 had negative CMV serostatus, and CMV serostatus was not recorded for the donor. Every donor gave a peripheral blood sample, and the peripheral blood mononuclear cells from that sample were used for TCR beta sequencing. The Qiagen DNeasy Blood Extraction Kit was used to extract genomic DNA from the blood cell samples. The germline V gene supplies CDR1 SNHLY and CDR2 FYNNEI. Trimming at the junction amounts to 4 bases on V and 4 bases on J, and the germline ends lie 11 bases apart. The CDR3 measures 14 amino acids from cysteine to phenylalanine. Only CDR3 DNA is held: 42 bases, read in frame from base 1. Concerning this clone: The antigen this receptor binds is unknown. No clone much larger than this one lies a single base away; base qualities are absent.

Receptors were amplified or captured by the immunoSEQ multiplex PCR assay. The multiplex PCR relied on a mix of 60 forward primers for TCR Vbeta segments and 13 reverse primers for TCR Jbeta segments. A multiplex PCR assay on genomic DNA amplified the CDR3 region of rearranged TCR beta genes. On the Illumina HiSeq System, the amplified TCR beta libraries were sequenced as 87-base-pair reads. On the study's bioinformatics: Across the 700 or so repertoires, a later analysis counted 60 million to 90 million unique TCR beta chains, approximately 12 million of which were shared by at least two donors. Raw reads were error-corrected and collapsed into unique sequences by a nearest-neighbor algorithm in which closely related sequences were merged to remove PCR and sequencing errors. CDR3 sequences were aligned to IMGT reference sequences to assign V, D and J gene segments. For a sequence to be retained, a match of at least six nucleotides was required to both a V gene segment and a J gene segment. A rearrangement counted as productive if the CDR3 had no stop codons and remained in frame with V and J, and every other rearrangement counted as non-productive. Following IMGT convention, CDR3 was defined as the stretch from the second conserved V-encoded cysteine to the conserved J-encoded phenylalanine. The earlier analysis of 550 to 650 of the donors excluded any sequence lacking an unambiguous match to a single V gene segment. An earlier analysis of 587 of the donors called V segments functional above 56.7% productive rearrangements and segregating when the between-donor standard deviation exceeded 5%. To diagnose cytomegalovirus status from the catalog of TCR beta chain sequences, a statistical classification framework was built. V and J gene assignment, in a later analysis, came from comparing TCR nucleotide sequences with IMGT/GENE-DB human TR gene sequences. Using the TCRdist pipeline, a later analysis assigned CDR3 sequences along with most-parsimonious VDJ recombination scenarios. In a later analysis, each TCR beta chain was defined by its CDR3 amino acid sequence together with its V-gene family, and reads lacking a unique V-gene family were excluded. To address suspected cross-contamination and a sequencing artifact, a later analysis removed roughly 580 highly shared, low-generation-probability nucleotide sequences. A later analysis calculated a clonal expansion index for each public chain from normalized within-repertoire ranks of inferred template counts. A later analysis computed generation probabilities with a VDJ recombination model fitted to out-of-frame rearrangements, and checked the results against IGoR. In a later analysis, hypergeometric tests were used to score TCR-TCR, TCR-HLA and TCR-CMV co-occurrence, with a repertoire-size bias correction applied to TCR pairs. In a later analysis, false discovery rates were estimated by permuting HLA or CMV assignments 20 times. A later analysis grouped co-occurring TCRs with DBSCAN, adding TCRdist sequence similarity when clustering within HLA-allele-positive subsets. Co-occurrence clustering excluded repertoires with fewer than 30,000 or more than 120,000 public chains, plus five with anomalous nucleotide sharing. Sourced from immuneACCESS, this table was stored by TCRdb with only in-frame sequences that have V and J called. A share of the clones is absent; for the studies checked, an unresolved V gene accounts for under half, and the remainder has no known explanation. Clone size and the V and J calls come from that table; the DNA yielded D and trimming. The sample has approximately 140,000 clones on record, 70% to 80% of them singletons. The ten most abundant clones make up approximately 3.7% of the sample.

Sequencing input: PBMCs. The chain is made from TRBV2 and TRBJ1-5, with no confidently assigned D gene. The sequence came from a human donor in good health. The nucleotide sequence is TGTGCCAGCAGTGCGGCGGAGAATAATCAGCCCCAGCATTTT. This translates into CASSAAENNQPQHF.